Presented here are 32 T cell receptor beta chains from one specimen sequenced in a study of T cells of healthy individuals. TCRdb called the 5' RACE reads again in MiXCR, with one record for every CDR3 protein. The sample contains more than 85,000 distinct CDR3 sequences, 15% to 20% of which appear only once. The receptors shown here come from a human donor in good health.

This clonotype was detected a few times. This chain links TRBV7-2 with TRBJ2-5; D is undetermined. The CDR3 spans 13 residues. The V gene's germline CDR1 is SGHTA and CDR2 FQGNSA. The ends were cut back, 2 bases at V and 0 bases at J, with 4 bases in the middle. CDR3 DNA: TGTGCCAGCAGCTTATCCAACCAAGAGACCCAGTACTTC. Residues: CASSLSNQETQYF.

This clonotype was counted only a few times. The CDR3 DNA follows: TGCGCCAGCAGCTGGAAGACAGGGTTGGGCACAGATACGCAGTATTTT. Its translation: CASSWKTGLGTDTQYF. The chain has TRBV5-1 and TRBJ2-3; 7 nucleotides match TRBD1. CDR3 length equals 16 residues. V gave up 3 bases and J gave up 1 base; unmatched junction bases: 8. From germline, CDR1 is SGHRS and CDR2 YFSETQ.

This clonotype was seen only a few times. The rearrangement joins TRBV7-9 to TRBJ2-2; D is perhaps TRBD2 (5 bases). Per the germline V gene, CDR1 is SEHNR and CDR2 is FQNEAQ (reference sequence). The CDR3 totals 14 residues. V lost 0 bases and J 4 bases, leaving 6 bases between the germline ends. The CDR3 sequence is CASSLAAGTGELFF. CDR3 DNA: TGTGCCAGCAGCTTAGCCGCGGGCACCGGGGAGCTGTTTTTT.

A remark on this clonotype: Since a much larger clone is just one base distant, this may be a read error. J is TRBJ2-5 and V is TRBV5-1; 10 bases match TRBD2. CDR3 length: 15 amino acids. CDR1 SGHRS and CDR2 YFSETQ come from the germline V gene. CDR3 region: CASGLAGTSEETQYF. In nucleotides, the CDR3 is TGCGCCAGCGGCTTGGCCGGGACTAGCGAAGAGACCCAGTACTTC.

This clonotype has only a few counts. The CDR3 bases are TGTGCCAGCAGCCTCCAGGGGGGGCGAGGAAACTATGGCTACACCTTC. Amino acids: CASSLQGGRGNYGYTF. The chain uses TRBV14 and TRBJ1-2; TRBD1 matches 7 bases. This CDR3 spans 16 amino acids. Germline V gene sequence: CDR1 SGHDN, CDR2 FVKESK. V gave up 4 bases and J gave up 2 bases; unmatched junction bases: 10.

This clonotype appeared many times. The chain is built from TRBV28 and TRBJ1-5, with D perhaps TRBD1 (6 bases). Deletions cut 6 bases from V and 3 bases from J, with 15 bases between. Germline-derived CDR1 and CDR2 are MDHEN and SYDVKM. The CDR3 has 15 amino acids. The CDR3 nucleotides are TGTGCCAGCAGCCCCGACAGGAACTACAATCAGCCCCAGCATTTT. It translates to CASSPDRNYNQPQHF.

This clonotype was picked up a small number of times. This chain joins TRBV4-3 and TRBJ1-6; no firm D call. The CDR3 has 18 amino acids. The V gene lost 0 bases and the J gene lost 0 bases, with 12 bases spanning the gap. Germline V gene lookup returns CDR1 LGHNA and CDR2 YSLEER. The CDR3 reads CASSQDLSRGSYNSPLHF. In DNA, the CDR3 is TGCGCCAGCAGCCAAGATCTTTCCAGAGGCTCCTATAATTCACCCCTCCACTTT.

The rearrangement uses TRBV19 and TRBJ2-7, with 13 bases lining up with TRBD2. The CDR3 has 16 residues. Germline V CDR1 and CDR2: LNHDA, SQIVND (reference sequence). V lost 4 bases, J lost 4 bases, and 7 bases stayed unmatched. CDR3 sequence (DNA): TGTGCCAGTAGTACGTCACTAGCGGGAGGGCTGTACGAGCAGTACTTC. Translated: CASSTSLAGGLYEQYF.

The V call is TRBV29-1, the J call TRBJ2-1; 8 nucleotides line up with TRBD2. Germline V gives CDR1 SQVTM, CDR2 ANQGSEA. The CDR3 has 17 amino acids. Trimming removed 4 bases from V and 5 bases from J; junction bases left unmatched: 16. CDR3 DNA: TGCAGCGTTGTCGTGCGGCGGGAGGTCGGTAGGGACAATGAGCAGTTCTTC. It translates to CSVVVRREVGRDNEQFF.

The rearrangement links TRBV18 to TRBJ2-6, with 9 bases matching TRBD1. The germline gives CDR1 KGHSH, CDR2 LQKENI. The trim removed 3 bases at V and 1 base at J, leaving 7 bases unmatched. The CDR3 is 18 residues long. The CDR3 DNA sequence: TGTGCCAGCTCACCCGGGACAGGGCTAGGATCTGGGGCCAACGTCCTGACTTTC. Residues: CASSPGTGLGSGANVLTF.

The chain uses TRBV2 and TRBJ2-3; 7 positions match TRBD2. The trim removed 5 bases at V and 0 bases at J, leaving 11 bases unmatched. This CDR3 is 17 amino acids long. Germline V gene lookup returns CDR1 SNHLY and CDR2 FYNNEI. The CDR3 sequence: CASSIERENPSTDTQYF. The CDR3 coding sequence is TGTGCCAGCAGTATAGAGCGGGAAAACCCTAGCACAGATACGCAGTATTTT.

This clonotype was detected only a few times. The chain has TRBV12-5 and TRBJ1-5; D possibly corresponds to TRBD1 (6 bases). V shed 6 bases and J shed 1 base, with 13 bases lying between them. The CDR3 loop spans 15 amino acids. In germline, CDR1 is LGHNT, CDR2 FRNRAP. The CDR3 region has the DNA TGTGCTAGTGGACCAGGGGAATTAAGCAATCAGCCCCAGCATTTT. Its translation is CASGPGELSNQPQHF.

The J gene is TRBJ2-1, the V gene TRBV6-5; TRBD2 matches at 15 bases. The CDR3 loop spans 16 amino acids. V shed 7 bases, J shed 6 bases, and the junction held 7 bases outside the gene matches. Germline V lookup: CDR1 MNHEY, CDR2 SVGAGI. The CDR3 sequence: CASNTGTSGGINEQFF. In DNA form, the CDR3 reads TGTGCCAGCAATACCGGGACTAGCGGGGGGATCAATGAGCAGTTCTTC.

This clonotype has ten or more counts. The chain employs TRBV20-1 and TRBJ2-2; D uncertain. V lost 6 bases, J lost 5 bases, and 10 bases lay in between. This CDR3 is 12 amino acids long. Germline-derived CDR1 and CDR2 are DFQATT and SNEGSKA (reference sequence). CDR3 coding DNA: TGCAGTGCACCGGGCAGAACCGGGGAGCTGTTTTTT. It encodes CSAPGRTGELFF.

CDR3 sequence: CASSQDLAPSNAFF. The CDR3 nucleotides read TGTGCCAGCAGCCAAGATCTGGCCCCCTCGAACGCTTTCTTT. The J gene is TRBJ1-1, the V gene TRBV14; D unresolved. V was clipped by 0 bases and J by 11 bases, with 16 bases between them. Germline assignment: CDR1 SGHDN and CDR2 FVKESK. CDR3 length equals 14 residues.

The rearrangement uses TRBV6-5 and TRBJ1-1, with D unclear. Trimming pared 0 bases from V and 6 bases from J, leaving 8 bases between. This CDR3 contains 13 residues. CDR1 MNHEY and CDR2 SVGAGI come from the germline V gene. The CDR3 loop is CASSYSGGPEAFF. The CDR3 coding sequence is TGTGCCAGCAGTTACTCTGGCGGACCTGAAGCTTTCTTT.

This clonotype was seen only once. The rearrangement joins TRBV6-5 to TRBJ2-3; 14 bases align to TRBD2. The CDR3 contains 15 residues. With 6 bases clipped from V and 4 bases from J, the junction kept 3 bases outside the gene matches. The germline CDR1 and CDR2 sequences are MNHEY and SVGAGI. Here the CDR3 DNA reads TGTGCCAGCAGCCAGACTAGCGGGGGGGCAGATACGCAGTATTTT. Translated: CASSQTSGGADTQYF.

This chain joins TRBV5-1 and TRBJ1-6, with 7 bases that match TRBD1. In germline, CDR1 is SGHRS, CDR2 YFSETQ. This CDR3 region has 17 residues. J gave up 3 bases and V 4 bases, and 10 bases lay outside the gene matches. CDR3 region: CASSGKGASNYNSPLHF. Written as DNA, the CDR3 is TGCGCCAGCAGCGGAAAGGGGGCGTCGAACTATAATTCACCCCTCCACTTT.

This chain connects TRBV29-1 to TRBJ2-3; 9 bases are a match to TRBD2. V was clipped by 4 bases and J by 5 bases; unmatched bases: 10. This CDR3 spans 15 amino acids. Germline values: CDR1 SQVTM, CDR2 ANQGSEA. CDR3 in DNA: TGCAGCGTTGGGCCGAGGAGCGGGGGGCGAGATACGCAGTATTTT. It yields the protein CSVGPRSGGRDTQYF.

This clonotype was seen a few times. The CDR3 here is CASSDSLTGQKETQYF. The CDR3 DNA follows: TGTGCCAGCAGCGATTCGTTGACAGGGCAAAAAGAGACCCAGTACTTC. The chain employs TRBV7-3 and TRBJ2-5; 7 bases are a match to TRBD1. Looked up from germline, CDR1 is SGHTA and CDR2 is FQGTGA. The trim removed 5 bases at V and 3 bases at J, leaving 12 bases unmatched. This CDR3 spans 16 amino acids. The full variable domain, rest sourced from reference TRBV7-3 and TRBJ2-5, is GAGVSQTPSNKVTEKGKYVELRCDPISGHTALYWYRQSLGQGPEFLIYFQGTGAADDSGLPNDRFFAVRPEGSVSTLKIQRTERGDSAVYLCASSDSLTGQKETQYFGPGTRLLVL.

This clonotype has only a few counts. The chain couples TRBV2 to TRBJ2-3; TRBD2 agrees at 10 bases. CDR3 length: 15 amino acids. After removal of 8 bases from V and 8 bases from J, the junction contained 13 bases not matched to a gene. The germline V gene has CDR1 SNHLY and CDR2 FYNNEI. The CDR3, as DNA: TGTGCCAGCGAAGTTCTAGCGGGGGCTACGGGTACGCAGTATTTT. Amino acid sequence: CASEVLAGATGTQYF.

The chain links TRBV11-2 to TRBJ1-1; TRBD1 matches 9 bases. The CDR3 has 16 residues. After removal of 5 bases from V and 3 bases from J, the junction contained 10 bases not matched to a gene. Germline loops: CDR1 SGHAT, CDR2 FQNNGV. CDR3 in amino acids: CASSPGTGTFDTEAFF. DNA for the CDR3: TGTGCCAGCAGCCCCGGGACAGGGACATTCGACACTGAAGCTTTCTTT.

Ten or more counts support this clonotype. This chain connects TRBV4-1 to TRBJ1-1, with 10 bases identical to TRBD1. The germline V gene encodes CDR1 MGHRA and CDR2 YSYEKL. The CDR3 runs to 15 residues. V lost 2 bases and J lost 4; bases outside the gene matches: 4. In DNA, the CDR3 is TGCGCCAGCAGCCAAAGACAGGGGGCGACCACTGAAGCTTTCTTT. As protein: CASSQRQGATTEAFF.

The rearrangement joins TRBV9 to TRBJ2-3; tentatively, D is TRBD1 (5 bases). Germline V CDR1 and CDR2: SGDLS, YYNGEE. Trimming took off 4 bases at V and 9 bases at J, with 12 bases between the two ends. The CDR3 is made up of 12 amino acids. DNA for the CDR3: TGTGCCAGCAGCCCCGACAGTGCAACGCAGTATTTT. Translation: CASSPDSATQYF. The whole variable domain, remainder taken from reference TRBV9 and TRBJ2-3, is DSGVTQTPKHLITATGQRVTLRCSPRSGDLSVYWYQQSLDQGLQFLIQYYNGEERAKGNILERFSAQQFPDLHSELNLSSLELGDSALYFCASSPDSATQYFGPGTRLTVL.

The chain employs TRBV7-8 and TRBJ2-5, with a possible D match to TRBD2 (5 bases). The length of the CDR3 is 16 residues. Trimming took 0 bases from V and 4 from J, leaving 15 bases between them. Looked up from germline, CDR1 is SGHVS and CDR2 is FQNEAQ. The CDR3: CASSLAGVRGVETQYF. CDR3 nucleotide sequence: TGTGCCAGCAGCTTAGCGGGAGTGAGAGGTGTAGAGACCCAGTACTTC.

This clonotype came up a few times. The V and J genes are TRBV9 and TRBJ2-1, with 8 nucleotides matching TRBD2. CDR1 SGDLS and CDR2 YYNGEE come from the germline V gene. The CDR3 consists of 15 residues. Trimming cost V 4 bases and J 2 bases; bases outside gene matches: 5. CDR3: CASSPSGSTYNEQFF. The CDR3 DNA follows: TGTGCCAGCAGCCCTAGCGGGTCTACCTACAATGAGCAGTTCTTC.

This clonotype was counted ten times or more. This chain links TRBV29-1 with TRBJ2-2; 8 bases map to TRBD2. V shed 7 bases, J shed 2 bases, and the junction held 9 bases outside the gene matches. CDR1 is SQVTM, CDR2 ANQGSEA, per germline. The CDR3 loop spans 15 amino acids. The CDR3 DNA sequence: TGCAGCGCCGGAACCGGGGGGGGCAACACCGGGGAGCTGTTTTTT. Translation: CSAGTGGGNTGELFF.

The table lists this clonotype with a few counts. The chain joins TRBV6-5 to TRBJ2-3, with D perhaps being TRBD1 or TRBD2 (5 bases each). Trimming took off 5 bases at V and 0 bases at J, with 15 bases between the two ends. This CDR3 contains 16 residues. The germline gives CDR1 MNHEY, CDR2 SVGAGI. The CDR3: CASSHRRGASTDTQYF. The CDR3 nucleotides are TGTGCCAGCAGTCACCGGAGAGGGGCCAGCACAGATACGCAGTATTTT.

The gene calls are TRBV7-2 and TRBJ1-1; TRBD1 matches 8 bases. CDR1 and CDR2 (germline): SGHTA, FQGNSA. This CDR3 has 15 amino acids. The trim removed 1 base at V and 1 base at J, leaving 2 bases unmatched. The CDR3 is CASSLVGTGNTEAFF. For the CDR3, the DNA is TGTGCCAGCAGCTTAGTCGGGACAGGGAACACTGAAGCTTTCTTT.

A few counts support this clonotype. The V gene is TRBV3-1, the J gene TRBJ2-5, with 9 bases lining up with TRBD1. The CDR3 length is 16 residues. With 1 base clipped from V and 1 base from J, the junction kept 4 bases outside the gene matches. The germline V gene encodes CDR1 LGHDT and CDR2 YNNKEL (reference sequence). CDR3 in DNA: TGTGCCAGCAGCCAAGCGGGGACAGGGAGCCAAGAGACCCAGTACTTC. Protein: CASSQAGTGSQETQYF.

This clonotype was counted a few times. V is TRBV28 and J is TRBJ2-5, with no clear D. The CDR3 loop spans 13 amino acids. Germline V lookup: CDR1 MDHEN, CDR2 SYDVKM. V was pared by 3 bases and J by 0 bases, with 5 bases between. CDR3 bases: TGTGCCAGCAGTTTTAGAAACCAAGAGACCCAGTACTTC. It encodes CASSFRNQETQYF.

Concerning this clonotype itself: Possible read error: a much larger clone is one base away. This CDR3 is CASSPSQETKYF. In DNA form, the CDR3 reads TGTGCCAGCTCACCTTCTCAAGAGACCAAGTACTTC. V and J are TRBV18 and TRBJ2-5; no definite D call. CDR1 and CDR2 from the germline V gene are KGHSH and LQKENI. The CDR3 covers 12 residues.